The present T cell receptor beta chain was sequenced within a study of blood T cell repertoires in COVID-19 (dated by TCRdb to between 2020 and 2021). A note on the overall study: Samples covering the acute and convalescent phases of COVID-19 were provided by collaborators in the United States, Italy and Spain. The material from the prospective study consisted of cDNA or gDNA derived from T cells, B-cell-depleted T cells, or PBMCs. The dataset comprised deeply sampled blood TCRbeta repertoires from subjects exposed to, actively infected with, or recovered from COVID-19. The repertoires were made available in a free public database intended to serve as a resource for research on the immune response to SARS-CoV-2. Samples were obtained from the ongoing ImmuneRACE study (first 160 participants) and from approximately 1,200 subjects provided by 6 global collaborators. Sample metadata almost always included a de-identified subject ID, COVID-19 status, age in years and sex. Where HLA class I and class II types were available, the types were taken from metadata supplied by the sample provider, not from assay-based typing.

This clone turned up a few times. Its specific antigen is unknown. No per-base quality is available; no much larger clone lies one base away. Overall study results and their limits: Clinical and demographic metadata were provided uncurated, with the amount varying by source and participant.

The CDR3, from cysteine to phenylalanine, totals 15 residues. Here the CDR3 DNA is all that survives: 45 bases in frame from base 1. V is trimmed back by 4 bases and J by 8 bases, and the junction contains 11 bases that no gene match accounts for. The germline V gene provides CDR1 LGHNA and CDR2 YSLEER. In Seattle, one collaborating source enrolled patients while the infection was active and tracked those patients longitudinally over the course of disease. Whole blood was collected in K2EDTA tubes by collaborating institutions according to the institutions' own protocols. Collaborator samples were shipped for TCRbeta analysis as frozen whole blood, isolated PBMCs, or DNA extracted from either sample type. The immunoSEQ Assay, a bias-controlled multiplex PCR, was used to amplify TCRbeta CDR3 regions from genomic DNA. Processing in the source paper ran as follows. The number of nucleated cells in each sample was estimated by amplification of reference gene primers within the assay. To quantify the absolute abundance of each unique TCRbeta CDR3 rearrangement, sequence reads were collapsed and filtered. For each sample, productive Simpson clonality was calculated as the square root of Simpson's diversity index across productive rearrangements. The immuneACCESS repertoire file appears here via TCRdb, limited to in-frame rearrangements. These files lack a portion of the clones; in checked studies, under half of the deficit traces to unresolved V genes, and the cause of the others is not known. V and J calls and clone size are copied from that table; D and trimming were computed from the DNA. The sample includes a few hundred thousand clones, with more than 70% observed a single time. The ten largest clonotypes hold around 6.3% of the sample.

This receptor chain uses TRBV4-3 and TRBJ1-2, with 9 bases aligning to TRBD1. Sequencing was performed on peripheral blood. The sequence came from a woman under 40 with COVID-19, enrolled during active disease. Here is the DNA: TGCGCCAGCAGCCCACTGGACAGGGGTTTTGAAGGCTACACCTTC. The translation is CASSPLDRGFEGYTF.